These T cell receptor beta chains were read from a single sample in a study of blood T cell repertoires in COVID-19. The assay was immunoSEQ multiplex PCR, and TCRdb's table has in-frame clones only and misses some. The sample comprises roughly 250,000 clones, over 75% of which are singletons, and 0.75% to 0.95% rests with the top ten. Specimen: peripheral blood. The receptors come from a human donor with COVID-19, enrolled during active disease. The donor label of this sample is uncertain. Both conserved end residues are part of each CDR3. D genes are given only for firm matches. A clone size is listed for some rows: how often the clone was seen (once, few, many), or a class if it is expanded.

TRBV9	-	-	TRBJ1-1	TGTGCCAGCAGCGTACTGGCAGGGCTGAACCCTGAAGCTTTCTTT	CASSVLAGLNPEAFF
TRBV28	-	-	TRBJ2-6	TGTGCCAGCGGCGGCGGGTGGGCCAACGTCCTGACTTTC	CASGGGWANVLTF
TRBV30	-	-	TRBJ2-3	TGTGCCTGGAGACTGAAGGTAGCTGAAACGCAGTATTTT	CAWRLKVAETQYF
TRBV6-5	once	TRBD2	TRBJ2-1	TGTGCCAGCAGTTTCGGAAATCGGGGGGACAATGAGCAGTTCTTC	CASSFGNRGDNEQFF
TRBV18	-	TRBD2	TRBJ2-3	TGTGCCAGCTCACCACAACGGGGGGGCCAAACAGATACGCAGTATTTT	CASSPQRGGQTDTQYF
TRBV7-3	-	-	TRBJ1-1	TGTGCCAGCAGCTTAATAGGGGTGACTGAAGCTTTCTTT	CASSLIGVTEAFF
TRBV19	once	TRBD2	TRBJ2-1	TGTGCCAGTAGTATCCCCGGACTAGCGGGAAAAGGAGAGCAGTTCTTC	CASSIPGLAGKGEQFF
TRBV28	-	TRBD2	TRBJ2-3	TGTGCCAGCAGGGAGACTAGCGGGAGGGCAGATACGCAGTATTTT	CASRETSGRADTQYF
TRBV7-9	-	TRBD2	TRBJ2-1	TGTGCCAGCAGCTTAGTAGCGTCTAGCGGGAGTAATGAGCAGTTCTTC	CASSLVASSGSNEQFF
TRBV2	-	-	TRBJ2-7	TGTGCCAGCGCGCCCCCCTACGAGCAGTACTTC	CASAPPYEQYF
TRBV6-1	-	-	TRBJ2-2	TGTGCCAGCAGTGAAGGAGTAGCGTTCCCCGGGGAGCTGTTTTTT	CASSEGVAFPGELFF
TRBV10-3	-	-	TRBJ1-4	TGTGCCATCAGCAACAGGGAGGGAACTAATGAAAAACTGTTTTTT	CAISNREGTNEKLFF
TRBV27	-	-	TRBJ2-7	TGTGCCAGCAGTTTGGAGAGGGCCCACTACGAGCAGTACTTC	CASSLERAHYEQYF
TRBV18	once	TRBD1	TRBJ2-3	TGTGCCAGCTCACCACCTAGGACAGGGGGTACAGATACGCAGTATTTT	CASSPPRTGGTDTQYF
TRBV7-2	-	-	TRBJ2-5	TGTGCCAGCAGCTTATCGGTGGGCGGGACGAAGACCCAGTACTTC	CASSLSVGGTKTQYF
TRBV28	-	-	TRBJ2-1	TGTGCCAGCAGCCAAGACAGAGAACAGTACAATGAGCAGTTCTTC	CASSQDREQYNEQFF
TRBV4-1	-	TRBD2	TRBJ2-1	TGCGCCAGCAGCCAAGACGCGGCTGGACTAGGTGTCTATGAGCAGTTCTTC	CASSQDAAGLGVYEQFF
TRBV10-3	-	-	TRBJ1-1	TGTGCCATGGGCTCGGGGGAGGGGAGCACTGAAGCTTTCTTT	CAMGSGEGSTEAFF
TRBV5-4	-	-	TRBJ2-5	TGTGCCAGCAGCACGAGAGGAGGGTCGGAGACCCAGTACTTC	CASSTRGGSETQYF
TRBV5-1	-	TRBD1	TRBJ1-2	TGCGCCAGCAACCCTGGAGGGGGCGAGGCTGGCTACACCTTC	CASNPGGGEAGYTF
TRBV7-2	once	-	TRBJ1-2	TGTGCCAGCAGCTTATCGGGAGACTATGGCTACACCTTC	CASSLSGDYGYTF
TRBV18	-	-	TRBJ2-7	TGTGCCAGCTCACCGACCGTCGGGACCTACGAGCAGTACTTC	CASSPTVGTYEQYF
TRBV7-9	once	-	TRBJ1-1	TGTGCCAGCAGCCAGGGGACGCTTGAAGCTTTCTTT	CASSQGTLEAFF
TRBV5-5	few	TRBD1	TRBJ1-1	TGTGCCAGCAGCTTGTCCGGCGACAGGGGGCGAACTGAAGCTTTCTTT	CASSLSGDRGRTEAFF